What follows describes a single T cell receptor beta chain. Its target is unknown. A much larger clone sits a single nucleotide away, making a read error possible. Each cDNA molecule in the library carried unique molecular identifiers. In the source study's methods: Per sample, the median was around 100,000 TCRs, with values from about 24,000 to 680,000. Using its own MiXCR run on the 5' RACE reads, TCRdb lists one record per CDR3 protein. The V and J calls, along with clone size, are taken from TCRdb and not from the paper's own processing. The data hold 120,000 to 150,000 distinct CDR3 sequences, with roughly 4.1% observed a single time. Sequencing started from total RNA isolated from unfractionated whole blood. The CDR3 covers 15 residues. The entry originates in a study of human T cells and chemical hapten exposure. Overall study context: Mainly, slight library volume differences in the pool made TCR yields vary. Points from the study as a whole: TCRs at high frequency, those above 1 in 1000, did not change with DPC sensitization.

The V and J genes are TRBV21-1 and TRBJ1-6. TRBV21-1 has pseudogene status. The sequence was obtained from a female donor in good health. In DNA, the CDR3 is TGTGCCAGCAGCAAGGCAGCAGACTATAATGCACCCCTCCACTTT. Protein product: CASSKAADYNAPLHF.